Listed below are T cell receptor beta chains from one sample, sequenced in a study of shared clonotypes between healthy human individuals. Assay used: immunoSEQ multiplex PCR; TCRdb lists only in-frame clones, some missing. The sample holds approximately 1.9 million clones, around 95% seen once. The sequencing input was naive CD8+ T cells from PBMCs. The receptors originated from a man between 18 and 35 years old in good health. Some clones in this sample may be carry-over from other donors' samples. Both conserved end residues are part of each CDR3. The D gene is left open where the match is weak. Only part of the rows carry a size: once, few, many, or a class if the clone is expanded.

>TRBV9|.|TRBJ1-3|TRBD1
TGTGCCAGCAGCGCGGACAGGGTTTCGGCTGGAAACACCATATATTTT
CASSADRVSAGNTIYF
>TRBV7-9|.|TRBJ1-5|.
TGTGCCAGCAGCCCTCTTTCCGGGATCGTTTGGAGCAATCAGCCCCAGCATTTT
CASSPLSGIVWSNQPQHF
>TRBV6-5|.|TRBJ2-7|TRBD1
TGTGCCAGCAGCCTGGGACAGGGAGCCTACGAGCAGTACTTC
CASSLGQGAYEQYF
>TRBV29-1|few|TRBJ2-3|.
TGCAGCGTCCCACTAGTGAATACGCAGTATTTT
CSVPLVNTQYF
>TRBV9|few|TRBJ1-1|.
TGTGCCAGCAGCCCAAGGGACACTGAAGCTTTCTTT
CASSPRDTEAFF
>TRBV7-9|.|TRBJ2-1|TRBD2
TGTGCCAGCAGCCCTACTAGCGGGAATGACAATGAGCAGTTCTTC
CASSPTSGNDNEQFF
>TRBV27|once|TRBJ2-7|.
TGTGCCAGCAGTTTGTCGTCTTCCAGCTGGCAGTACTTC
CASSLSSSSWQYF
>TRBV27|.|TRBJ1-5|.
TGTGCCAGCGCGATTACGGGGGCGGCTCAGCCCCAGCATTTT
CASAITGAAQPQHF
>TRBV27|few|TRBJ1-1|.
TGTGCCAGCAGGAATATTCGGGCTGAAGCTTTCTTT
CASRNIRAEAFF
>TRBV7-9|.|TRBJ2-7|TRBD1
TGTGCCAGCAGCTTCACCCCGACAGGGGGAACCTACGAGCAGTACTTC
CASSFTPTGGTYEQYF
>TRBV19|.|TRBJ2-7|.
TGTGCCAGTAGTATCGGAACAGGGAGCTACGAGCAGTACTTC
CASSIGTGSYEQYF
>TRBV27|.|TRBJ2-1|.
TGTGCCAGCAGTTTAGCGTTCTCCTACAATGAGCAGTTCTTC
CASSLAFSYNEQFF
>TRBV28|.|TRBJ2-7|.
TGTGCCAGCAGTTTAGGGACAAGGAGCTCCTACGAGCAGTACTTC
CASSLGTRSSYEQYF
>TRBV10-3|.|TRBJ2-2|.
TGTGCCATCAGCAACAGGGACGAGGGAAACACCGGGGAGCTGTTTTTT
CAISNRDEGNTGELFF
>TRBV6-5|few|TRBJ1-1|.
TGTGCCAGCAGGCCTGGGGGCACTGAAGCTTTCTTT
CASRPGGTEAFF
>TRBV5-1|.|TRBJ2-5|.
TGCGCCAGCAGCCTGCCCCTTCGACAAGAGACCCAGTACTTC
CASSLPLRQETQYF
>TRBV11-2|.|TRBJ2-7|TRBD2
TGTGCCAGCAGCCCAAGGGGAGGGCCCTCCTACGAGCAGTACTTC
CASSPRGGPSYEQYF
>TRBV19|.|TRBJ2-2|.
TGTGCCAGTAGTGTGCTCGGGAGCGCGAACACCGGGGAGCTGTTTTTT
CASSVLGSANTGELFF
>TRBV7-9|.|TRBJ2-1|.
TGTGCCAGCAGCACCGGGACCCTTACGTCTTCGGCGTTTAACAATGAGCAGTTCTTC
CASSTGTLTSSAFNNEQFF
>TRBV7-9|once|TRBJ2-7|TRBD2
TGTGCCAGCAGCTCCCAGCGGGAGGGTTACGAGCAGTACTTT
CASSSQREGYEQYF
>TRBV19|once|TRBJ1-2|.
TGTGCCAGTAGTAGGCAGCGCGGTCGTATCGACTATGGCTACACCTTC
CASSRQRGRIDYGYTF
>TRBV4-1|.|TRBJ2-7|.
TGCGCCAGCAGCCAGGGGGTTCTAGGGGCTTCCGAGCAGTACTTC
CASSQGVLGASEQYF
>TRBV10-3|.|TRBJ1-6|.
TGTGCCAGCCGACAGGACAGTTCACCCCTCCACTTT
CASRQDSSPLHF
>TRBV5-1|.|TRBJ1-5|.
TGCGCCAGCAGCTTGGGGACGGGGCCCTTGGTTCCCCAGCATTTT
CASSLGTGPLVPQHF
>TRBV28|once|TRBJ1-2|.
TGTGCCAGCAGTTCCACAGGGCCCCGATTTGACTATGGCTACACCTTC
CASSSTGPRFDYGYTF
>TRBV19|.|TRBJ1-2|.
TGTGCCAGTAGTATAGGTCCCCGCGGCAGCGGTTATGGCTACACCTTC
CASSIGPRGSGYGYTF
>TRBV2|.|TRBJ1-5|.
TGTGCCAGCAGTGAATCGTCGGCAGGGGCCCAGCCCCAGCATTTT
CASSESSAGAQPQHF
>TRBV6-1|.|TRBJ2-1|TRBD2
TGTGCCAGCAGTGGCCCTGACGCGGGAGTGTTAAATGAGCAGTTCTTC
CASSGPDAGVLNEQFF
>TRBV28|.|TRBJ2-7|.
TGTGCCAGCAGTCTCCTCCTCAGGGTTGGCGAGCAGTACTTC
CASSLLLRVGEQYF
>TRBV7-9|.|TRBJ2-2|TRBD2
TGTGCCAGCAGCTCCGGGACTAGCGGAAACACCGGGGAGCTGTTTTTT
CASSSGTSGNTGELFF
>TRBV7-3|.|TRBJ2-1|.
TGTGCCAGCACCCTAACCCCGGAGGGATCCTACAATGAGCAGTTCTTC
CASTLTPEGSYNEQFF
>TRBV6-6|.|TRBJ1-5|TRBD1
TGTGCCAGCAGGGCGGACAGGGGCCCCAATCAGCCCCAGCATTTT
CASRADRGPNQPQHF
>TRBV11-3|.|TRBJ2-3|TRBD1
TGTGCCAGCAGCTCGACAAGGACGGGACAGGGAATCACAGATACGCAGTATTTT
CASSSTRTGQGITDTQYF
>TRBV5-1|.|TRBJ2-7|.
TGCGCCAGCAGCCCGACCCGGACCACCTACGAGCAGTACTTC
CASSPTRTTYEQYF
>TRBV25-1|.|TRBJ1-1|.
TGTGCCAGCAGTACTTATGCAGGTATTTTGGGGGAGAACACTGAAGCTTTCTTT
CASSTYAGILGENTEAFF
>TRBV7-3|.|TRBJ2-1|TRBD1
TGTGCCAGCAGCTCAATTACAGGGGGTGAGCAGTTCTTC
CASSSITGGEQFF
>TRBV4-2|.|TRBJ2-7|TRBD2
TGTGCCAGCAGCCAAGATAGAGCGGGAGGGTACGAGCAGTACTTC
CASSQDRAGGYEQYF
>TRBV28|once|TRBJ2-1|TRBD2
TGTGCCAGCAGTTTATTGTGGACTAGCGGGAGCATTGAGCAGTTCTTC
CASSLLWTSGSIEQFF
>TRBV7-8|.|TRBJ1-5|TRBD1
TGTGCCAGCAGCCCGACAGGGTTTGGGCAGCCCCAGCATTTT
CASSPTGFGQPQHF
>TRBV6-6|.|TRBJ2-7|.
TGTGCCAGCACCATAGGGGCAAACGAGCAGTACTTC
CASTIGANEQYF
>TRBV4-2|.|TRBJ2-7|.
TGTGCCAGCAGCCAAGATCTCGGCGGGTGGAAGGATGGCTACGAGCAGTACTTC
CASSQDLGGWKDGYEQYF
>TRBV27|.|TRBJ2-7|.
TGTGCCAGCAGTTTACGGAGAGGGGGATTGGCCTACGAGCAGTACTTC
CASSLRRGGLAYEQYF
>TRBV27|.|TRBJ2-7|TRBD2
TGTGCCAGCAGTCGGACAGCCATGACTCGGACTAGCGGGAGAGGTTCGGGAGAGCAGTACTTC
CASSRTAMTRTSGRGSGEQYF
>TRBV7-9|.|TRBJ2-1|.
TGTGCCAGCTGGGGGCGCACAGAATCCTACAATGAGCAGTTCTTC
CASWGRTESYNEQFF
>TRBV11-2|.|TRBJ1-1|TRBD1
TGTGCCAGCAGCGCGGTACCCTCCGGGACAGTGAACACTGAAGCTTTCTTT
CASSAVPSGTVNTEAFF
>TRBV19|.|TRBJ1-5|.
TGTGCCAGTAGTATAGTGTCAGGGCGGAATAGCAATCAGCCCCAGCATTTT
CASSIVSGRNSNQPQHF
>TRBV7-9|.|TRBJ2-5|.
TGTGCCAGCAGCCCAGACGTCCAAGAGACCCAGTACTTC
CASSPDVQETQYF
>TRBV5-1|.|TRBJ2-7|.
TGCGCCAGCTGGGGGATAACCTACGAGCAGTACTTC
CASWGITYEQYF
>TRBV27|.|TRBJ2-7|.
TGTGCCAGCAGGTCTTCCTACGAGCAGTACTTC
CASRSSYEQYF
>TRBV27|.|TRBJ2-7|.
TGTGCCAGCCGCCCTCTTGGGGGCATCTACGAGCAGTACTTC
CASRPLGGIYEQYF
>TRBV2|few|TRBJ2-7|.
TGTGCCTGTGTCCCGACAGTACAGGGCGAGCAGTACTTC
CACVPTVQGEQYF
>TRBV19|.|TRBJ1-5|TRBD1
TGTGCCAGTAGTACAACCTCACAGGGGATACATCAGCCCCAGCATTTT
CASSTTSQGIHQPQHF
>TRBV4-1|.|TRBJ2-3|.
TGCGCCAGCAGCCAGGGTATCCGCGGTATGGTCCTAGATACGCAGTATTTT
CASSQGIRGMVLDTQYF
>TRBV7-9|.|TRBJ2-5|.
TGTGCCAGCAGCCCCCGGGATCAGCGAGAGACCCAGTACTTC
CASSPRDQRETQYF
>TRBV6-1|.|TRBJ1-3|.
TGTGCCAGCAGTCCAGGTCTTGCCACTGGAAACACCATATATTTT
CASSPGLATGNTIYF
>TRBV29-1|once|TRBJ1-1|TRBD1
TGCAGCGTTGTCCCACAGGGGGCCGGCACTGAAGCTTTCTTT
CSVVPQGAGTEAFF
>TRBV7-9|.|TRBJ2-3|.
TGTGCCAGCAGCTTAGGGGGGCTAGCAGATACGCAGTATTTT
CASSLGGLADTQYF